These T cell receptor beta chains were read from a single sample in a study of identifying expanded T cells in peripheral blood. The repertoire was sequenced with immunoSEQ multiplex PCR; TCRdb's copy has only in-frame clones and lacks some. The table includes approximately 130,000 clones, 70% to 90% detected once. The sample taken for sequencing was blood. These receptors were taken from a person between 18 and 75 years old in good health. The CDR3 runs from the conserved cysteine through the conserved F or W. The D gene is left open where the match is weak.

TRBV5-1	TRBJ1-4	.	TGCGCCAGCAGCTTGAGGGGGGACACAGGCAGCGAAAAACTGTTTTTT	CASSLRGDTGSEKLFF
TRBV7-9	TRBJ2-7	.	TGTGCCAGCAGCGCGTCCGGGACACCTACCTACGAGCAGTACTTC	CASSASGTPTYEQYF
TRBV6-6	TRBJ2-1	TRBD1	TGTGCCAGCAGTTATTGGCAGGGGGCGGGTGAGCAGTTCTTC	CASSYWQGAGEQFF
TRBV7-8	TRBJ1-1	.	TGTGCCAGCAGTGGGAGTGACACTGAAGCTTTCTTT	CASSGSDTEAFF
TRBV7-3	TRBJ2-7	.	TGTGCCAGCAGCTTAACACAGGTGGACGAGCAGTACTTC	CASSLTQVDEQYF
TRBV19	TRBJ2-5	TRBD1	TGTGCCAGTAGTAAGGTCAACAGGGGTGAGACCCAGTACTTC	CASSKVNRGETQYF
TRBV7-2	TRBJ1-6	.	TGTGCCAGCAGCACTCGACAGAGCTCCTATAATTCACCCCTCCACTTT	CASSTRQSSYNSPLHF
TRBV6-5	TRBJ2-7	TRBD1	TGTGCCAGCAAACAGGGGGTTTCCTACGAGCAGTACTTC	CASKQGVSYEQYF
TRBV4-1	TRBJ2-7	TRBD2	TGCGCCAGCAGCCAGACCGGGACTAGCCACGAGGAGCAGTACTTC	CASSQTGTSHEEQYF
TRBV10-1	TRBJ2-2	TRBD2	TGCGCCAGCAGTTCCGGGAGGGCCGGCACCGGGGAGCTGTTTTTT	CASSSGRAGTGELFF
TRBV10-3	TRBJ2-7	.	TGTGCCATCAGGGGGACTCACTCGTGGGAGCAGTACTTC	CAIRGTHSWEQYF